Sequencing of this T cell receptor (beta chain) was carried out in a study of beta chain features in type 1 diabetes. On the study more broadly: Cell yields, gender and age were similar in healthy donors and patients. Study-wide points: Possible PCR preference for shorter templates applied equally to patients and controls.

Of note for this clone: The antigen is undetermined.

With 5 bases removed from V and 0 bases from J, the gap between germline ends came to 13 bases. This CDR3 has 16 amino acids. Germline CDR1 KGHSH, CDR2 LQKENI. Sorted populations were all over 95% pure. Expressed TCRB transcripts were sequenced, since all the RNA that had been isolated was reverse transcribed. Data came from immunoSEQ multiplex PCR; TCRdb stores just in-frame clones and leaves some out. The table includes 140,000 or so clones, more than 9% detected once. The receptor's source is a man between 18 and 35 years old in good health. Sequenced sample: naive CD4+ T cells from blood. The chain couples TRBV18 to TRBJ1-4, with D perhaps TRBD1 (6 bases). CDR3 bases: TGTGCCAGCTCAAATTTCGCAGGGGCAACTAATGAAAAACTGTTTTTT. Translating gives CASSNFAGATNEKLFF.